One sample yielded the 7 T cell receptor beta chains listed below, sequenced in a study of identical twins. TCRdb redid the calling of the 5' RACE reads with MiXCR, one entry per CDR3 protein. The sample holds 250,000 or so distinct CDR3 sequences, roughly 7% seen once. The same data also contributed to another study, on yellow fever vaccine responses in identical twins.

Sequenced input: memory (CD45RO+) T cells sorted from blood. The origin of the receptors is a woman younger than 35 in good health.

This clonotype showed up many times. The chain uses TRBV2 and TRBJ2-4, with unresolved D. The V gene lost 6 bases and the J gene lost 0 bases, with 9 bases spanning the gap. Germline CDR1 SNHLY, CDR2 FYNNEI. CDR3 length: 14 residues. As DNA, the CDR3 is TGTGCCAGCAGGGGTTCGGGAGCCAAAAACATTCAGTACTTC. Encoded protein: CASRGSGAKNIQYF.

This clonotype was picked up a small number of times. The chain employs TRBV27 and TRBJ1-5; D not resolved. CDR3 length: 16 amino acids. Trimming shortened V by 3 bases and J by 0 bases, and 12 bases separated the two germline ends. Germline V gene lookup returns CDR1 MNHEY and CDR2 SMNVEV (reference sequence). Written as DNA, the CDR3 is TGTGCCAGCAGTTTCGGTTCCGCAGGTAGCAATCAGCCCCAGCATTTT. This gives the protein CASSFGSAGSNQPQHF.

This sequence joins TRBV5-1 and TRBJ2-1, with a tentative D call TRBD2 (7 bases). V was clipped by 4 bases and J by 7 bases, with 21 bases between them. The CDR3 is 16 amino acids. Germline lookup yields CDR1 SGHRS and CDR2 YFSETQ. This chain's CDR3 is CASSLEGGGRHNEQFF. DNA of the CDR3: TGCGCCAGCAGCCTTGAGGGGGGGGGACGGCATAATGAGCAGTTCTTC.

This clonotype has only a few counts. The chain employs TRBV28 and TRBJ2-7; D gene ambiguous. With 4 bases removed from V and 6 bases from J, the gap between germline ends came to 7 bases. The germline CDR1 and CDR2 sequences are MDHEN and SYDVKM. There are 11 residues in the CDR3. The CDR3 bases are TGTGCCAGCAGTTCCCTGGGCGAGCAGTACTTC. This encodes CASSSLGEQYF.

This clonotype was detected a few times. CDR3 bases: TGTGCCAGCAGCCAAGCAGGGCGCGCTAACTATGGCTACACCTTC. This encodes CASSQAGRANYGYTF. The chain has TRBV3-1 and TRBJ1-2; a possible D gene is TRBD1 (5 bases). Per the germline V gene, CDR1 is LGHDT and CDR2 is YNNKEL (reference sequence). V lost 1 base and J lost 0, with 9 bases in between. This CDR3 comprises 15 residues.

This clonotype was detected only a few times. J is TRBJ1-1 and V is TRBV3-1; 7 bases agree with TRBD1. Looked up from germline, CDR1 is LGHDT and CDR2 is YNNKEL (reference sequence). This CDR3 has 14 residues. V dropped 1 base and J dropped 5; count of bases not matched to a gene: 4. The CDR3 coding sequence is TGTGCCAGCAGCCAAGCGGGACAGATAACTGAAGCTTTCTTT. Translating gives CASSQAGQITEAFF.

This clonotype has at least ten counts. The chain links TRBV29-1 to TRBJ2-3; the D gene is possibly TRBD2 (5 bases). This CDR3 is built from 14 residues. V lost 6 bases, J lost 0 bases, and 13 bases lay in between. Germline V gene data show CDR1 as SQVTM and CDR2 as ANQGSEA. The CDR3 is CSVGKIASTDTQYF. Written as DNA, the CDR3 is TGCAGCGTCGGGAAGATAGCTAGCACAGATACGCAGTATTTT.